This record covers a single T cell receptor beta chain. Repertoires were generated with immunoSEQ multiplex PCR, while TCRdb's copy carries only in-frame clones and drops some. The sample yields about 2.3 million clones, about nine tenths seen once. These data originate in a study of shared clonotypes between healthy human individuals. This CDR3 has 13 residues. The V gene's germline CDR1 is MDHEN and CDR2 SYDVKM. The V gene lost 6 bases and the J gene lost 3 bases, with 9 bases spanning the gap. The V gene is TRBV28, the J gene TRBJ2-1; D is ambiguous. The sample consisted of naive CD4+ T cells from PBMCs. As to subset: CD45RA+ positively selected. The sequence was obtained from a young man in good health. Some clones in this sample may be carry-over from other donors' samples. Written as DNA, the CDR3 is TGTGCCAGCAGGAAGGACCGCTACAATGAGCAGTTCTTC. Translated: CASRKDRYNEQFF.